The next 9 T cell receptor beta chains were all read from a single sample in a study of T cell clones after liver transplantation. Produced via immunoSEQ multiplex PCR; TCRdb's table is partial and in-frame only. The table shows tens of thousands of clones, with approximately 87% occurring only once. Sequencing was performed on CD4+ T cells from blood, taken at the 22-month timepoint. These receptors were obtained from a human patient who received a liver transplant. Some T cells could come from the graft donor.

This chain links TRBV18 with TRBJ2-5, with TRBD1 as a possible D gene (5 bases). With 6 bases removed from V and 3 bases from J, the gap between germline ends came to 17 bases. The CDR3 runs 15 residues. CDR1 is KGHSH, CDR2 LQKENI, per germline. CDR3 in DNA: TGTGCCAGCTCTTTTAGCAAGGGGCTAAAAGAGACCCAGTACTTC. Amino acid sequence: CASSFSKGLKETQYF.

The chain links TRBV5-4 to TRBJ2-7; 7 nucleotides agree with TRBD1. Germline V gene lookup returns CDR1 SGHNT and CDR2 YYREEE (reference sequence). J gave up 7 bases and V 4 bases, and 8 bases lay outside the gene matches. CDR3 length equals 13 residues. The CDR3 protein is CASSIRQGKEQYF. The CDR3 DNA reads TGTGCCAGCAGCATTCGACAGGGTAAAGAGCAGTACTTC.

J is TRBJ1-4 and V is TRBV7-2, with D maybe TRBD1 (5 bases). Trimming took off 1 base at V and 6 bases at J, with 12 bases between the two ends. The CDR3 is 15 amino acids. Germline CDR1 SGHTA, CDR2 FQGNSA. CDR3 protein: CASSLVVGGDEKLFF. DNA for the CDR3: TGTGCCAGCAGCTTAGTGGTGGGGGGGGATGAAAAACTGTTTTTT.

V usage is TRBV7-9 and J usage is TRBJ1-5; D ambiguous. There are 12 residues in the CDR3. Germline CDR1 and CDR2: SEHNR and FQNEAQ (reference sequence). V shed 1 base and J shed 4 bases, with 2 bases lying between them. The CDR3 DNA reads TGTGCCAGCAGCTTAGGGAATCAGCCCCAGCATTTT. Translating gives CASSLGNQPQHF.

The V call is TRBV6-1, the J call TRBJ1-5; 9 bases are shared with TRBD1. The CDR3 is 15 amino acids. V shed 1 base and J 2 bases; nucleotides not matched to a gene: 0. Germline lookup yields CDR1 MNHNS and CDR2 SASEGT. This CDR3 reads CASSEGQGGNQPQHF. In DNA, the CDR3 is TGTGCCAGCAGTGAAGGACAGGGGGGCAATCAGCCCCAGCATTTT.

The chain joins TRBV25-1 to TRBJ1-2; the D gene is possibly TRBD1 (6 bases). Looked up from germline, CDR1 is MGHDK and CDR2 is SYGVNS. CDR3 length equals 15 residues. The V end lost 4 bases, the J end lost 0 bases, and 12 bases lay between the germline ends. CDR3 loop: CASSASGTTNYGYTF. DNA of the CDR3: TGTGCCAGCAGTGCGTCCGGGACAACTAACTATGGCTACACCTTC.

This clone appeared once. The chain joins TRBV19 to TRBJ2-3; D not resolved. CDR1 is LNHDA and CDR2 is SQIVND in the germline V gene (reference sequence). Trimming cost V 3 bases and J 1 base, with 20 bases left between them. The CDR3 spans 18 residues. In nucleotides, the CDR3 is TGTGCCAGTAGTATGAGTCGAGCAGGAGATAGTGGCACAGATACGCAGTATTTT. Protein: CASSMSRAGDSGTDTQYF.

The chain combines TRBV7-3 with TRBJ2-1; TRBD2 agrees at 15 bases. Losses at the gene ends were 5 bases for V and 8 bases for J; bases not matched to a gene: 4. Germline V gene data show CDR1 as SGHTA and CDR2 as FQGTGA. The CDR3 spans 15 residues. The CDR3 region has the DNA TGTGCCAGCAGCAAAGGACTAGCGGGGGGGCATGAGCAGTTCTTC. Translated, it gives CASSKGLAGGHEQFF.

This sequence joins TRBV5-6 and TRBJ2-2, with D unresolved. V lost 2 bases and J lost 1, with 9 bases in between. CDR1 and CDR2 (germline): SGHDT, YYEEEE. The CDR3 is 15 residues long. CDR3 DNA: TGTGCCAGCAGCTTAATCAGGCAGAACACCGGGGAGCTGTTTTTT. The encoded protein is CASSLIRQNTGELFF.